The rows below give T cell receptor beta chains drawn from one sample of a study of blood T cell repertoires in COVID-19. Clones were read by immunoSEQ multiplex PCR, and TCRdb kept only the in-frame ones, dropping some. The sample lists fewer than 80,000 clones, about 88% occurring once. Material for sequencing was peripheral blood. All receptors come from a woman aged 45-65 years with active or convalescent COVID-19. Both conserved end residues are part of each CDR3. D genes are given only for firm matches. Rows may omit the clone size; those that give it use once, few, many or a size class.

D: -
J: TRBJ2-3
size: -
V: TRBV6-5
length: 12
DNA: TGTGCCAGCAGTCACACCACAGATACGCAGTATTTT
CDR3: CASSHTTDTQYF

D: -
J: TRBJ1-1
size: -
V: TRBV5-1
length: 12
DNA: TGCGCCAGCAGCTTGGACAGCACTGAAGCTTTCTTT
CDR3: CASSLDSTEAFF

D: TRBD2
J: TRBJ2-5
size: -
V: TRBV28
length: 17
DNA: TGTGCCAGCAGTTTACTTTTCCCTAGCGGGGCGCAAGAGACCCAGTACTTC
CDR3: CASSLLFPSGAQETQYF

D: TRBD2
J: TRBJ2-7
size: -
V: TRBV9
length: 15
DNA: TGTGCCAGCAGCGAGGGACTAGCGGTCTCCTACGAGCAGTACTTC
CDR3: CASSEGLAVSYEQYF

D: TRBD1
J: TRBJ1-2
size: -
V: TRBV6-5
length: 15
DNA: TGTGCCAGCAGTCCCTGGACAGGGAATAACTATGGCTACACCTTC
CDR3: CASSPWTGNNYGYTF

D: -
J: TRBJ1-1
size: few
V: TRBV11-2
length: 17
DNA: TGTGCCAGCAGCTCTCCCTTACAGACAGGTAGATTTACTGAAGCTTTCTTT
CDR3: CASSSPLQTGRFTEAFF

D: -
J: TRBJ1-2
size: -
V: TRBV21-1
length: 13
DNA: TGTGCCAGCAGCCTAAGCTTGCGTCATGGCTACACCTTC
CDR3: CASSLSLRHGYTF

D: -
J: TRBJ2-7
size: -
V: TRBV3-1/TRBV3-2
length: 14
DNA: TGTGCCAGCAGCCCGACAGGATACTCCTACGAGCAGTACTTC
CDR3: CASSPTGYSYEQYF

D: TRBD1
J: TRBJ1-1
size: once
V: TRBV7-9
length: 15
DNA: TGTGCCAGCAGAAAAGGGGAGGACAGGGGTACTGAAGCTTTCTTT
CDR3: CASRKGEDRGTEAFF

D: TRBD1
J: TRBJ2-5
size: -
V: TRBV29-1
length: 15
DNA: TGCAGCGTTGGCAGGGGACAGGGAGGGGGAGAGACCCAGTACTTC
CDR3: CSVGRGQGGGETQYF

D: TRBD1
J: TRBJ1-2
size: -
V: TRBV7-8
length: 16
DNA: TGTGCCAGCAGCTCTCAGGGGGCCCCATTTAGGTATGGCTACACCTTC
CDR3: CASSSQGAPFRYGYTF

D: -
J: TRBJ1-6
size: -
V: TRBV7-9
length: 12
DNA: TGTGCCAGCGGACGGGAGGATTCACCCCTCCACTTT
CDR3: CASGREDSPLHF

D: TRBD1
J: TRBJ2-3
size: -
V: TRBV27
length: 15
DNA: TGTGCCAGCAGTTTAACAGGGGGTATCACAGATACGCAGTATTTT
CDR3: CASSLTGGITDTQYF

D: -
J: TRBJ1-2
size: few
V: TRBV19
length: 14
DNA: TGTGCCAGTAGTTCCAGGGATCAGATCTATGGCTACACCTTC
CDR3: CASSSRDQIYGYTF

D: -
J: TRBJ2-5
size: -
V: TRBV5-1
length: 12
DNA: TGCGCCAGCAATAGCGGCCAAGAGACCCAGTACTTC
CDR3: CASNSGQETQYF

D: TRBD1
J: TRBJ2-2
size: -
V: TRBV5-1
length: 15
DNA: TGCGCCAGCAGCTCGACAGGGGGGAACACCGGGGAGCTGTTTTTT
CDR3: CASSSTGGNTGELFF

D: TRBD1
J: TRBJ2-4
size: -
V: TRBV13
length: 18
DNA: TGTGCCAGCAGCCTCTCCAGTTGGAGAGGGGGCAATGGAGACATTCAGTACTTC
CDR3: CASSLSSWRGGNGDIQYF

D: -
J: TRBJ2-3
size: -
V: TRBV7-9
length: 14
DNA: TGTGCCAGCAGCTTAGCGGGGACAACAGATACGCAGTATTTT
CDR3: CASSLAGTTDTQYF

D: TRBD2
J: TRBJ2-1
size: -
V: TRBV7-9
length: 16
DNA: TGTGCCAGCAGCTTATTTAAGAGCGGGAGCTACAATGAGCAGTTCTTC
CDR3: CASSLFKSGSYNEQFF

D: -
J: TRBJ2-2
size: once
V: TRBV10-3
length: 11
DNA: TGTGCCATCAGTGGAGCCGGGGAGCTGTTTTTT
CDR3: CAISGAGELFF

D: -
J: TRBJ1-5
size: -
V: TRBV18
length: 13
DNA: TGTGCCAGCTCACCTGACAGGAATCAGCCCCAGCATTTT
CDR3: CASSPDRNQPQHF

D: -
J: TRBJ2-1
size: -
V: TRBV2
length: 16
DNA: TGTGCCAGCAGTTCACAGGGTACCTTAGGGTACAATGAGCAGTTCTTC
CDR3: CASSSQGTLGYNEQFF

D: TRBD1
J: TRBJ1-2
size: -
V: TRBV3-1/TRBV3-2
length: 13
DNA: TGTGCCAGCAGCCTGACAGGGGGGCTTGGCTACACCTTC
CDR3: CASSLTGGLGYTF

D: TRBD2
J: TRBJ2-3
size: -
V: TRBV7-9
length: 14
DNA: TGTGCCAGCGGACTAGCGGGAGGCACAGATACGCAGTATTTT
CDR3: CASGLAGGTDTQYF

D: TRBD1
J: TRBJ2-3
size: -
V: TRBV6-1
length: 15
DNA: TGTGCCAGCAGTGAAGGGGGACAGATCACAGATACGCAGTATTTT
CDR3: CASSEGGQITDTQYF

D: TRBD1
J: TRBJ1-1
size: -
V: TRBV10-1
length: 17
DNA: TGCGCCAGCAGTGCAGGGACAGCCTTACACATGAACACTGAAGCTTTCTTT
CDR3: CASSAGTALHMNTEAFF

D: TRBD1
J: TRBJ1-5
size: few
V: TRBV28
length: 14
DNA: TGTGCCAGCAGTCCTTCTGACAGGGATGGGCCCCAGCATTTT
CDR3: CASSPSDRDGPQHF

D: TRBD2
J: TRBJ2-7
size: once
V: TRBV4-2
length: 16
DNA: TGTGCCAGCAGCCAAGACGGACTAGCGGGATCGAAAGAGCAGTACTTC
CDR3: CASSQDGLAGSKEQYF

D: TRBD1
J: TRBJ1-4
size: -
V: TRBV2
length: 13
DNA: TGTGCCAGCAGCGGGACAGTTAATGAAAAACTGTTTTTT
CDR3: CASSGTVNEKLFF

D: TRBD2
J: TRBJ2-3
size: -
V: TRBV7-7
length: 14
DNA: TGTGCTAGCAGCCCCTACGCGGGAGCAGATACGCAGTATTTT
CDR3: CASSPYAGADTQYF

D: -
J: TRBJ1-1
size: -
V: TRBV6-5
length: 14
DNA: TGTGCCAGCAGTTACGGCCAGACATCTCTTAGAGCTTTCTTT
CDR3: CASSYGQTSLRAFF

D: -
J: TRBJ2-1
size: -
V: TRBV11-3
length: 13
DNA: TGTGCCAGCAGCTTTTCTAAGCTCAATGAGCAGTTCTTC
CDR3: CASSFSKLNEQFF

D: TRBD2
J: TRBJ2-2
size: many
V: TRBV19
length: 12
DNA: TGTGCCACCTTAGCGGGAGGTGGGGAGCTGTTTTTT
CDR3: CATLAGGGELFF

D: TRBD1
J: TRBJ1-6
size: -
V: TRBV30
length: 13
DNA: TGTGCCTGGAGTAGACAGGGAAATTCACCCCTCCACTTT
CDR3: CAWSRQGNSPLHF

D: -
J: TRBJ1-1
size: -
V: TRBV7-3
length: 13
DNA: TGTGCCAGCAGCCGAGCGGACGGAAGAGAAGCTTTCTTT
CDR3: CASSRADGREAFF

D: TRBD1
J: TRBJ1-4
size: -
V: TRBV28
length: 15
DNA: TGTGCCAGCAGTCCTCCGGGACAGATTAATGAAAAACTGTTTTTT
CDR3: CASSPPGQINEKLFF

D: TRBD1
J: TRBJ2-7
size: -
V: TRBV27
length: 13
DNA: TGTGCCAGCAGTTTAACAGGGGGCTACGAGCAGTACTTC
CDR3: CASSLTGGYEQYF

D: -
J: TRBJ1-1
size: -
V: TRBV27
length: 13
DNA: TGTGCCAGCAGTTTGAGGGAAAACACTGAAGCTTTCTTT
CDR3: CASSLRENTEAFF

D: TRBD1
J: TRBJ2-1
size: -
V: TRBV7-3
length: 16
DNA: TGTGCCAGCAGCTTATTAGGGGGCAGCTCCTACAATGAGCAGTTCTTC
CDR3: CASSLLGGSSYNEQFF

D: TRBD2
J: TRBJ2-7
size: -
V: TRBV19
length: 15
DNA: TGTGCCAGTAGTACCGGACTAGCGGCCTCCTACGAGCAGTACTTC
CDR3: CASSTGLAASYEQYF

D: -
J: TRBJ1-6
size: -
V: TRBV6-6
length: 14
DNA: TGTGCCAGCAGCCCCGGGATGGATAATTCACCCCTCCACTTT
CDR3: CASSPGMDNSPLHF

D: -
J: TRBJ1-2
size: -
V: TRBV5-6
length: 13
DNA: TGTGCCAGCAGCTTTTTGGGAGGGAACGGCTACACCTTC
CDR3: CASSFLGGNGYTF

D: -
J: TRBJ2-7
size: -
V: TRBV11-3
length: 15
DNA: TGTGCCAGCAGCTTAGCGGGACACGGATCCTACGAGCAGTACTTC
CDR3: CASSLAGHGSYEQYF

D: -
J: TRBJ2-3
size: -
V: TRBV7-8
length: 15
DNA: TGTGCCAGCAGCTTACGCAGGGGTCCCAAAGATACGCAGTATTTT
CDR3: CASSLRRGPKDTQYF

D: -
J: TRBJ2-7
size: -
V: TRBV7-3
length: 14
DNA: TGTGCCAGTAGCCCCACCAGCGGCCCCTACGAGCAGTACTTC
CDR3: CASSPTSGPYEQYF

D: TRBD2
J: TRBJ2-7
size: -
V: TRBV27
length: 14
DNA: TGTGCCAGCAGTTCCGGGACTAGCTCCTACGAGCAGTACTTC
CDR3: CASSSGTSSYEQYF

D: -
J: TRBJ2-5
size: -
V: TRBV11-2
length: 13
DNA: TGTGCCAGCAGCCTGGAACCAGGGGAGACCCAGTACTTC
CDR3: CASSLEPGETQYF

D: TRBD2
J: TRBJ2-1
size: -
V: TRBV24-1
length: 16
DNA: TGTGCCACCAGTGATTCTAGCGGGAGGACCTACAATGAGCAGTTCTTC
CDR3: CATSDSSGRTYNEQFF